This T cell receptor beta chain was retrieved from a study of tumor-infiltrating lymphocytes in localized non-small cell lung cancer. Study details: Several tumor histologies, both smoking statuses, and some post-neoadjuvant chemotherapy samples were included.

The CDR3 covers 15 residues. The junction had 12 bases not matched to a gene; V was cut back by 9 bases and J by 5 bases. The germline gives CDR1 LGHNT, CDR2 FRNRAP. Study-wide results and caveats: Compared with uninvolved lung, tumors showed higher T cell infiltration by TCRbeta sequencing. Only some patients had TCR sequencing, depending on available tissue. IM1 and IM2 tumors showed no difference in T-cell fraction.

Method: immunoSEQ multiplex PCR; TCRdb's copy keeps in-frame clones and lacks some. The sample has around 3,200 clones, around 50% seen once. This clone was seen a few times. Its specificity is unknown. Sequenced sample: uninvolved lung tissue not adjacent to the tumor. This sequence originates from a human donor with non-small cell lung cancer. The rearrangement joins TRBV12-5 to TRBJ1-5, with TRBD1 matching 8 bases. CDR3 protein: CASVSDRGLDQPQHF. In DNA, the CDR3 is TGTGCTAGCGTCTCCGACAGGGGTCTCGATCAGCCCCAGCATTTT.